The 16 T cell receptor beta chains below all came from one sample that was sequenced in a study of T cell repertoires in cytomegalovirus infection. Each CDR3 protein gets one entry after TCRdb re-called the reads with MiXCR. The data hold 450,000 to 550,000 distinct CDR3 sequences, with approximately 42% observed a single time. The antigens for these receptors are not known. The sequencing here drew on cultured PBMCs, taken from culture after CMV antigen stimulation. The receptor set was obtained from a human donor in good health (CMV status not recorded). Some clones in this sample may be carry-over from other donors' samples.

This clonotype was counted ten times or more. The J gene is TRBJ2-3, the V gene TRBV7-2; D may be TRBD2 (6 bases). Trimming removed 5 bases from V and 7 bases from J, with 16 bases in between. The CDR3 is made up of 14 amino acids. Germline V gives CDR1 SGHTA, CDR2 FQGNSA. DNA for the CDR3: TGTGCCAGCAGCCCAGGTCGGGGGTTCCATACGCAGTATTTT. Translating gives CASSPGRGFHTQYF.

V usage is TRBV7-2 and J usage is TRBJ2-7; D remains unclear. CDR3 length: 15 residues. Per germline, CDR1 SGHTA and CDR2 FQGNSA. Trimming cost V 0 bases and J 0 bases, with 9 bases left between them. The CDR3 spells CASSLAAGPSYEQYF. The CDR3 coding sequence is TGTGCCAGCAGCTTAGCGGCAGGACCCTCCTACGAGCAGTACTTC.

The chain employs TRBV7-9 and TRBJ1-6; D is unresolved. Per the germline V gene, CDR1 is SEHNR and CDR2 is FQNEAQ (reference sequence). This CDR3 has 16 residues. Trimming stripped 1 base from V and 3 bases from J, with 10 bases between. The CDR3 region is CASSLGSPLYNSPLHF. The CDR3 region has the DNA TGTGCCAGCAGCTTAGGGAGTCCACTCTATAATTCACCCCTCCACTTT.

This clonotype has just a few counts. The V and J genes are TRBV27 and TRBJ2-7, with D tentatively TRBD2 (6 bases). CDR1 is MNHEY, CDR2 SMNVEV, per germline (reference sequence). The CDR3 is 14 residues long. V was cut by 3 bases and J by 3 bases, with 12 bases left in between. This CDR3 is CASSFGGPIYEQYF. The CDR3 DNA follows: TGTGCCAGCAGTTTCGGGGGACCGATCTACGAGCAGTACTTC.

The V gene is TRBV6-2 or TRBV6-3, the J gene TRBJ2-7; tentatively, D is TRBD1 (6 bases). CDR1 and CDR2 (germline): MNHEY, SVGEGT. The V end was cut by 4 bases, the J end by 6 bases, with 13 bases between. The CDR3 sequence is 13 residues long. DNA of the CDR3: TGTGCCAGCAGTTTACTACAGGGAACCGAGCAGTACTTC. It encodes CASSLLQGTEQYF.

The chain recombines TRBV6-5 with TRBJ1-2; tentatively, D is TRBD1 (6 bases). CDR3 size: 18 residues. V lost 0 bases and J 0 bases, leaving 17 bases between the germline ends. Germline loops: CDR1 MNHEY, CDR2 SVGAGI. CDR3 sequence reads: CASSYSILGALTNYGYTF. The DNA of the CDR3 is TGTGCCAGCAGTTACTCGATTCTGGGGGCCCTTACTAACTATGGCTACACCTTC.

This clonotype was counted only a few times. V is TRBV7-2 and J is TRBJ1-6; 8 bases are a match to TRBD1. The CDR3 sequence is 15 residues long. Trimming took 8 bases from V and 10 from J; bases not matched to a gene: 13. CDR1 and CDR2 from the germline V gene are SGHTA and FQGNSA. DNA for the CDR3: TGTGCCAGCCGGATAACAGGGGGTCGAGAATCACCCCTCCACTTT. Amino acid sequence: CASRITGGRESPLHF.

CDR3 protein: CASSLEVAASYEQYF. CDR3 nucleotide sequence: TGTGCCAGCAGCTTGGAGGTAGCGGCCTCCTACGAGCAGTACTTC. The J gene is TRBJ2-7, the V gene TRBV5-4; possibly TRBD2 for D (6 bases). The germline V gene encodes CDR1 SGHNT and CDR2 YYREEE (reference sequence). The CDR3 spans 15 residues. V was pared by 0 bases and J by 0 bases, with 10 bases between.

The V and J genes are TRBV12-3 or TRBV12-4 and TRBJ2-7; D is uncertain. The CDR3 is 17 residues long. V lost 2 bases, J lost 0 bases, and 17 bases lay in between. DNA of the CDR3: TGTGCCAGCAGTTTAATTTTTAAGGCCCAGAGCTCCTACGAGCAGTACTTC. Translating it yields CASSLIFKAQSSYEQYF.

The chain carries TRBV30 and TRBJ2-2; D uncertain. The germline V and J ends were trimmed by 4 bases and 8 bases, with 8 bases remaining between them. Looked up from germline, CDR1 is GTSNPN and CDR2 is SVGIG (reference sequence). CDR3 length equals 11 residues. Here the CDR3 DNA reads TGTGCCTGGACCGGACGAGGGGAGCTGTTTTTT. As protein: CAWTGRGELFF.

The chain couples TRBV20-1 to TRBJ1-6; TRBD1 might be the D (5 bases). CDR1 and CDR2 (germline): DFQATT, SNEGSKA (reference sequence). With 2 bases removed from V and 0 bases from J, the gap between germline ends came to 8 bases. The CDR3 is 15 amino acids. This chain's CDR3 is CSARNGGSYNSPLHF. The CDR3 DNA reads as TGCAGTGCTAGAAACGGGGGCTCCTATAATTCACCCCTCCACTTT.

The V gene is TRBV5-4, the J gene TRBJ1-2, with D unresolved. Germline lookup yields CDR1 SGHNT and CDR2 YYREEE (reference sequence). There are 16 residues in the CDR3. Deletions cut 4 bases from V and 7 bases from J, with 23 bases between. Here the CDR3 DNA reads TGTGCCAGCAGCCCTAGAGTCGGGGAGTTAGCTGGTGGCTACACCTTC. Its translation is CASSPRVGELAGGYTF.

V usage is TRBV29-1 and J usage is TRBJ2-6; tentatively, D is TRBD1 (5 bases). CDR1 SQVTM and CDR2 ANQGSEA come from the germline V gene. V lost 7 bases, J lost 1 base, and 8 bases lay in between. CDR3 length: 13 residues. CDR3 nucleotides: TGCAGCGCTCAGGGATCTGGGGCCAACGTCCTGACTTTC. It is translated as CSAQGSGANVLTF.

The gene calls are TRBV7-9 and TRBJ1-1; no definite D call. The V and J ends lost 4 bases and 2 bases respectively, with 11 bases between them. CDR3 size: 14 residues. Germline CDR1 and CDR2: SEHNR and FQNEAQ (reference sequence). CDR3 in amino acids: CASSSHAINTEAFF. The DNA of the CDR3 is TGTGCCAGCAGCTCCCATGCTATTAACACTGAAGCTTTCTTT. Drawing the rest from reference TRBV7-9 and TRBJ1-1, the complete variable domain is DTGVSQNPRHKITKRGQNVTFRCDPISEHNRLYWYRQTLGQGPEFLTYFQNEAQLEKSRLLSDRFSAERPKGSFSTLEIQRTEQGDSAMYLCASSSHAINTEAFFGQGTRLTVV.

The chain joins TRBV6-2 or TRBV6-3 to TRBJ2-3; 13 nucleotides match TRBD2. Trimming took 6 bases from V and 5 from J; bases not matched to a gene: 8. This CDR3 is built from 16 residues. Germline V lookup: CDR1 MNHEY, CDR2 SVGEGT. In DNA, the CDR3 is TGTGCCAGCAGCCAAGGACTAGCGGGAGTGGAAGATACGCAGTATTTT. Protein sequence: CASSQGLAGVEDTQYF.

This CDR3 is CASSEAAGGTAEAFF. In DNA, the CDR3 is TGTGCCAGCAGTGAAGCGGCAGGGGGAACGGCTGAAGCTTTCTTT. The chain uses TRBV6-1 and TRBJ1-1; TRBD1 matches 7 bases. The CDR3 runs 15 residues. The germline gives CDR1 MNHNS, CDR2 SASEGT. V trimming: 0 bases; J trimming: 6 bases; junction bases outside the gene matches: 7.